A single T cell receptor beta chain is shown here with its context. This sample is drawn from a study of blood T cell repertoires in COVID-19. Study details: T cells, B-cell-depleted T cells, or PBMCs supplied cDNA or gDNA.

The germline CDR1 and CDR2 sequences are SGDLS and YYNGEE. Trimming took 1 base from V and 6 from J, leaving 11 bases between them. The CDR3 is 14 amino acids. Per the original methods: Nucleated cell number was recorded as an estimate derived from reference gene primer amplification. Generated by immunoSEQ multiplex PCR, the TCRdb table keeps only in-frame clones and is missing some. The D gene and trimming were derived from the DNA, and the V and J assignments and clone size from that table. The repertoire consists of 150,000 or so clones, with roughly 78% occurring once and the leading ten covering 1.5% to 2%.

Sequencing was done on a sample of peripheral blood. The chain employs TRBV9 and TRBJ2-1; weak D call: TRBD1 (6 bases). The sequence was obtained from a man aged 80 or over with acute or convalescent COVID-19. In nucleotides, the CDR3 is TGTGCCAGCAGCGTACGAGGACAGACCAATGAGCAGTTCTTC. Its protein is CASSVRGQTNEQFF.